This T cell receptor (beta chain) was identified in a study of regulatory T cells in long-lasting Graves disease. Time point noted: newly diagnosed GD, antithyroid drugs for less than 3 months. After RNA was extracted from PBMCs, the TCR library was made from it. Trimming left V 6 bases short and J 3 bases short, with 18 bases between. The CDR3 length is 15 residues. Germline CDR1 is MGHDK and CDR2 is SYGVNS. This clonotype was detected ten times or more. iRepertoire HTBI primers and Arm-PCR of CDR3 regions built TCR beta libraries. MiXCR, applied by TCRdb to the multiplex PCR reads, yields one record per CDR3 protein. The repertoire has 390,000 or so distinct CDR3 sequences, approximately 12% of them found once; the top ten carry approximately 17%. These data also formed part of another study, on T cells in Graves' hyperthyroidism and ophthalmopathy. That source notes: Participants, patients aged 18 to 65, had newly diagnosed hyperthyroidism with a duration under 2 months.

The receptor comes from a woman in her late teens or twenties with Graves disease. The sequences come from peripheral blood mononuclear cells (PBMCs), collected at new diagnosis, from a patient treated with antithyroid drugs. V gene TRBV25-1 combines with J gene TRBJ2-7, with D maybe TRBD2 (6 bases). This chain's CDR3 is CASSSPDSGVYEQYF. The CDR3 DNA follows: TGTGCCAGCAGCTCCCCGGATAGCGGAGTCTACGAGCAGTACTTC.